These T cell receptor beta chains were read from a single sample in a study of T cell responses to AZD1222 COVID-19 vaccine. The table came from immunoSEQ multiplex PCR; TCRdb's copy has only in-frame clones and leaves some out. The sample consists of around 170,000 clones, approximately 90% of them appearing once. The starting material was peripheral blood, obtained on day 0 of AZD1222 vaccination. Receptor source: an adult in good health. Both conserved end residues are part of each CDR3. D genes are given only for firm matches. Expanded clones are given a class, and other clones once, few, many or no size at all.

CDR3: CASSQESDTYEQYF
DNA: TGCGCCAGCAGCCAAGAGAGCGACACCTACGAGCAGTACTTC
J: TRBJ2-7
V: TRBV4-1
size: many
D: .

CDR3: CASSPPGLRPLGGYTF
DNA: TGTGCCAGCTCACCACCCGGACTCAGGCCCTTGGGTGGCTACACCTTC
J: TRBJ1-2
V: TRBV18
size: .
D: .

CDR3: CASSQENSPLHF
DNA: TGCGCCAGCAGCCAGGAGAATTCACCCCTCCACTTT
J: TRBJ1-6
V: TRBV4-1
size: .
D: .

CDR3: CASSLVGQGAEAFF
DNA: TGTGCCAGCAGCTTAGTGGGACAGGGGGCTGAAGCTTTCTTT
J: TRBJ1-1
V: TRBV7-2
size: .
D: TRBD1

CDR3: CASSESRAGETQYF
DNA: TGCGCCAGCAGTGAGTCGAGGGCTGGGGAGACCCAGTACTTC
J: TRBJ2-5
V: TRBV10-1
size: .
D: .

CDR3: CASSPGDGDYYEQYF
DNA: TGCGCCAGCAGCCCCGGGGACGGAGATTACTACGAGCAGTACTTC
J: TRBJ2-7
V: TRBV4-1
size: .
D: .

CDR3: CASSLSKTQYF
DNA: TGTGCCAGCAGCTTATCGAAGACCCAGTACTTC
J: TRBJ2-5
V: TRBV7-2
size: .
D: .

CDR3: CASSTTGFAGELFF
DNA: TGTGCCAGCAGTACGACAGGGTTCGCCGGGGAGCTGTTTTTT
J: TRBJ2-2
V: TRBV27
size: once
D: TRBD1

CDR3: CASSPPGLARETQYF
DNA: TGTGCCAGCAGCCCCCCCGGGTTAGCACGGGAGACCCAGTACTTC
J: TRBJ2-5
V: TRBV3-1/TRBV3-2
size: .
D: .

CDR3: CASRQAGWTSGGGTPNNEQFF
DNA: TGTGCCAGCAGGCAGGCGGGCTGGACTAGCGGAGGAGGGACCCCTAACAATGAGCAGTTCTTC
J: TRBJ2-1
V: TRBV28
size: .
D: TRBD2

CDR3: CASSENPWDPTYEQYF
DNA: TGTGCCAGCAGTGAAAACCCCTGGGACCCCACCTACGAGCAGTACTTC
J: TRBJ2-7
V: TRBV6-1
size: .
D: .

CDR3: CASSPAQGQRQPQHF
DNA: TGTGCCAGCTCACCCGCACAGGGGCAGCGCCAGCCCCAGCATTTT
J: TRBJ1-5
V: TRBV18
size: few
D: TRBD1

CDR3: CASSLATWTGWYEQYF
DNA: TGTGCCAGCAGTTTAGCTACGTGGACAGGTTGGTACGAGCAGTACTTC
J: TRBJ2-7
V: TRBV28
size: .
D: TRBD1

CDR3: CASSVYGGEGQPQHF
DNA: TGTGCCAGCAGCGTATACGGCGGGGAGGGTCAGCCCCAGCATTTT
J: TRBJ1-5
V: TRBV9
size: .
D: .

CDR3: CASSLAHSLEETQYF
DNA: TGCGCCAGCAGCTTGGCCCACTCCCTAGAAGAGACCCAGTACTTC
J: TRBJ2-5
V: TRBV5-1
size: .
D: .

CDR3: CSVEGPGRDSTDTQYF
DNA: TGCAGCGTTGAAGGCCCGGGGAGGGATAGCACAGATACGCAGTATTTT
J: TRBJ2-3
V: TRBV29-1
size: .
D: TRBD2

CDR3: CASTTATGLLTEAFF
DNA: TGCGCCAGCACCACCGCCACAGGGTTGTTGACTGAAGCTTTCTTT
J: TRBJ1-1
V: TRBV5-1
size: .
D: .

CDR3: CASSLDRGKPQHF
DNA: TGTGCCAGTAGCCTAGACAGGGGGAAGCCCCAGCATTTT
J: TRBJ1-5
V: TRBV19
size: .
D: TRBD1

CDR3: CASSESDRVYETQYF
DNA: TGTGCCAGCAGTGAATCGGACAGGGTTTACGAGACCCAGTACTTC
J: TRBJ2-5
V: TRBV2
size: once
D: TRBD1

CDR3: CASSRLGGGRYGYTF
DNA: TGTGCCAGCAGCCGATTAGGCGGGGGCCGCTATGGCTACACCTTC
J: TRBJ1-2
V: TRBV11-2
size: .
D: .

CDR3: CASGLTLSEQFF
DNA: TGTGCCAGCGGACTAACGTTATCTGAGCAGTTCTTC
J: TRBJ2-1
V: TRBV3-1/TRBV3-2
size: once
D: .

CDR3: CASSVSGGVQGDTQYF
DNA: TGTGCCAGCAGCGTCTCGGGGGGAGTCCAGGGAGATACGCAGTATTTT
J: TRBJ2-3
V: TRBV9
size: .
D: TRBD2

CDR3: CASSPRDTQYF
DNA: TGTGCCAGCAGTCCCCGAGATACGCAGTATTTT
J: TRBJ2-3
V: TRBV6-6
size: .
D: .

CDR3: CASSEGGHLSYEQYF
DNA: TGTGCCAGCAGCGAGGGGGGACACCTCTCCTACGAGCAGTACTTC
J: TRBJ2-7
V: TRBV9
size: .
D: .

CDR3: CASSLGRAKNIQYF
DNA: TGTGCCAGCAGCTTGGGGCGAGCCAAAAACATTCAGTACTTC
J: TRBJ2-4
V: TRBV5-6
size: .
D: .

CDR3: CASSRVPSSYNEQFF
DNA: TGTGCCAGTTCTCGTGTCCCGAGCTCCTACAATGAGCAGTTCTTC
J: TRBJ2-1
V: TRBV19
size: .
D: .

CDR3: CASSLVAPTGGHNNEQFF
DNA: TGTGCCAGCAGCTTAGTGGCTCCGACAGGCGGACATAACAATGAGCAGTTCTTC
J: TRBJ2-1
V: TRBV11-2
size: .
D: .

CDR3: CASSWGQGSNQPQHF
DNA: TGTGCCAGCAGTTGGGGACAGGGTAGCAATCAGCCCCAGCATTTT
J: TRBJ1-5
V: TRBV28
size: .
D: TRBD1

CDR3: CASSPLRTGPNQPQHF
DNA: TGTGCCAGCTCACCACTTAGGACAGGACCCAATCAGCCCCAGCATTTT
J: TRBJ1-5
V: TRBV18
size: .
D: TRBD1

CDR3: CATSREEDTDEQYF
DNA: TGTGCCACCAGCAGGGAAGAAGACACGGACGAGCAGTACTTC
J: TRBJ2-7
V: TRBV15
size: .
D: .

CDR3: CAGQGTSSYEQYF
DNA: TGTGCCGGCCAAGGGACTAGCTCCTACGAGCAGTACTTC
J: TRBJ2-7
V: TRBV6-5
size: .
D: TRBD2

CDR3: CASSLGQGDWFEKLFF
DNA: TGCGCCAGCAGCCTAGGACAGGGGGACTGGTTTGAAAAACTGTTTTTT
J: TRBJ1-4
V: TRBV5-1
size: .
D: TRBD1

CDR3: CASSFSSSYEQYF
DNA: TGCGCCAGCAGCTTCTCGAGCTCCTACGAGCAGTACTTC
J: TRBJ2-7
V: TRBV5-1
size: .
D: .

CDR3: CASSFRGERDNEQFF
DNA: TGTGCCAGCAGCTTTCGGGGGGAGAGGGACAATGAGCAGTTCTTC
J: TRBJ2-1
V: TRBV13
size: .
D: TRBD2

CDR3: CASRGSYNSPLHF
DNA: TGTGCCAGCAGGGGTTCCTATAATTCACCCCTCCACTTT
J: TRBJ1-6
V: TRBV11-2
size: .
D: .

CDR3: CSVETSDEQYF
DNA: TGCAGCGTTGAAACTAGCGATGAGCAGTACTTC
J: TRBJ2-7
V: TRBV29-1
size: .
D: TRBD2

CDR3: CASSLVTSDTQYF
DNA: TGTGCCAGCAGCTTAGTTACCTCAGATACGCAGTATTTT
J: TRBJ2-3
V: TRBV7-2
size: few
D: .

CDR3: CASSLVGQNTGELFF
DNA: TGCGCCAGCAGCTTGGTGGGACAGAACACCGGGGAGCTGTTTTTT
J: TRBJ2-2
V: TRBV5-1
size: .
D: .

CDR3: CASSLDGSKSYEQYF
DNA: TGTGCCAGCAGCTTAGATGGCAGTAAGTCCTACGAGCAGTACTTC
J: TRBJ2-7
V: TRBV7-9
size: .
D: .

CDR3: CASSLDFRTGSQETQYF
DNA: TGTGCCAGCAGCTTAGATTTCAGGACAGGGAGCCAAGAGACCCAGTACTTC
J: TRBJ2-5
V: TRBV11-2
size: once
D: TRBD1

CDR3: CASSFSDGSQPQHF
DNA: TGTGCCAGCAGCTTCTCAGACGGGAGTCAGCCCCAGCATTTT
J: TRBJ1-5
V: TRBV7-2
size: .
D: .

CDR3: CASSYGAGSNYGYTF
DNA: TGTGCCAGCAGTTATGGGGCGGGCTCTAACTATGGCTACACCTTC
J: TRBJ1-2
V: TRBV6-6
size: .
D: .

CDR3: CASSPVLTNTGELFF
DNA: TGTGCCAGCAGTCCCGTTTTAACGAACACCGGGGAGCTGTTTTTT
J: TRBJ2-2
V: TRBV5-4
size: .
D: .

CDR3: CASSLSSGGAGEQYF
DNA: TGTGCCAGCAGTCTCTCTAGCGGGGGGGCCGGGGAGCAGTACTTC
J: TRBJ2-7
V: TRBV27
size: .
D: TRBD2

CDR3: CASSGDSHTEITQYF
DNA: TGTGCCAGCAGTGGCGACAGCCACACAGAGATTACGCAGTATTTT
J: TRBJ2-3
V: TRBV6-4
size: .
D: .

CDR3: CASSLGRSETQYF
DNA: TGTGCCAGCAGTCTAGGACGGTCAGAGACCCAGTACTTC
J: TRBJ2-5
V: TRBV28
size: .
D: .

CDR3: CAIRLTESGNTIYF
DNA: TGTGCCATCCGTCTAACGGAGAGTGGGAACACCATATATTTT
J: TRBJ1-3
V: TRBV10-3
size: .
D: .

CDR3: CASSVSTGPGNTIYF
DNA: TGCGCCAGCAGTGTTTCCACAGGACCTGGAAACACCATATATTTT
J: TRBJ1-3
V: TRBV10-2
size: few
D: .

CDR3: CASSLTGTGARDTQYF
DNA: TGCGCCAGCAGCTTGACCGGGACAGGGGCTCGGGATACGCAGTATTTT
J: TRBJ2-3
V: TRBV5-1
size: .
D: TRBD1

CDR3: CASSQGQDWTDTQYF
DNA: TGTGCCAGCAGCCAAGGGCAGGACTGGACAGATACGCAGTATTTT
J: TRBJ2-3
V: TRBV3-1/TRBV3-2
size: .
D: .

CDR3: CASSLGGSGELFF
DNA: TGTGCCAGCAGCTTAGGAGGCTCCGGGGAGCTGTTTTTT
J: TRBJ2-2
V: TRBV7-2
size: few
D: .

CDR3: CASSQYIAGAGNEQFF
DNA: TGTGCCAGCAGCCAGTATATAGCGGGGGCGGGAAATGAGCAGTTCTTC
J: TRBJ2-1
V: TRBV3-1/TRBV3-2
size: once
D: TRBD2

CDR3: CASSPTPGPDTQYF
DNA: TGCGCCAGCAGCCCAACACCAGGCCCAGATACGCAGTATTTT
J: TRBJ2-3
V: TRBV5-1
size: once
D: .

CDR3: CASSTGIEQFF
DNA: TGTGCCAGTAGTACCGGTATTGAGCAGTTCTTC
J: TRBJ2-1
V: TRBV19
size: .
D: .

CDR3: CASSVDGTAHTEAFF
DNA: TGTGCCAGCAGCGTAGATGGGACAGCTCACACTGAAGCTTTCTTT
J: TRBJ1-1
V: TRBV9
size: .
D: TRBD1

CDR3: CASSGTDANYGYTF
DNA: TGTGCCAGCAGCGGGACGGACGCTAACTATGGCTACACCTTC
J: TRBJ1-2
V: TRBV6-6
size: .
D: .

CDR3: CATQKRAQETQYF
DNA: TGTGCCACCCAGAAAAGGGCCCAAGAGACCCAGTACTTC
J: TRBJ2-5
V: TRBV11-2
size: .
D: .

CDR3: CASSLQGGNTGELFF
DNA: TGTGCCAGCAGCTTGCAGGGGGGTAACACCGGGGAGCTGTTTTTT
J: TRBJ2-2
V: TRBV5-6
size: .
D: .

CDR3: CASSSRQGLANYGYTF
DNA: TGTGCCAGCAGCTCACGACAGGGGCTAGCTAACTATGGCTACACCTTC
J: TRBJ1-2
V: TRBV7-2
size: .
D: TRBD1

CDR3: CASSQDWTGTGEQYF
DNA: TGCGCCAGCAGCCAAGACTGGACAGGAACGGGCGAGCAGTACTTC
J: TRBJ2-7
V: TRBV4-1
size: .
D: TRBD1